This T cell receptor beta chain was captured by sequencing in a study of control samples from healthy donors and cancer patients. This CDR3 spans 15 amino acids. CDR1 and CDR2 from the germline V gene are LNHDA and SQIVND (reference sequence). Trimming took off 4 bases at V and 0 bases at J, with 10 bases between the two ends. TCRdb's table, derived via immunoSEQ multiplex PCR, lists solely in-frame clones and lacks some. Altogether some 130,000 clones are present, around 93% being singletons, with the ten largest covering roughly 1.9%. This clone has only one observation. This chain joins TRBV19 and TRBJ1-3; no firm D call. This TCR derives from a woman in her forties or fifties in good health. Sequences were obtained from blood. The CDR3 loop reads CASSTRFDSGNTIYF. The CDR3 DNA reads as TGTGCCAGTAGTACCAGGTTTGACTCTGGAAACACCATATATTTT.